This record covers a single T cell receptor (beta chain). Its antigen is undetermined. The CDR3 contains 15 residues. Germline CDR1 is MGHRA and CDR2 is YSYEKL. V dropped 1 base and J dropped 3; count of bases not matched to a gene: 0. Vbeta (60) and Jbeta (13) primers were used in the PCR. The data were produced by immunoSEQ multiplex PCR, yet TCRdb's version contains in-frame clones alone and is incomplete. This repertoire shows approximately 220,000 clones, 82% found once; its top ten account for 5.5% to 7.5%. The data stem from a study of cytomegalovirus exposure and HLA in healthy donors. Study results and caveats: In a later analysis, a missense DCLRE1C variant was linked to TCR beta V- and J-gene trimming. Analysis performed later found under 20,000 TCR beta sequences associated with HLA alleles at 0.05 false discovery rate.

The chain uses TRBV4-1 and TRBJ2-3; 11 bases line up with TRBD2. The sequenced material came from PBMCs. This TCR derives from a middle-aged man in good health and CMV-seropositive. CDR3 amino acids: CASSQGLAGTDTQYF. The DNA of the CDR3 is TGCGCCAGCAGCCAAGGACTAGCGGGAACAGATACGCAGTATTTT.